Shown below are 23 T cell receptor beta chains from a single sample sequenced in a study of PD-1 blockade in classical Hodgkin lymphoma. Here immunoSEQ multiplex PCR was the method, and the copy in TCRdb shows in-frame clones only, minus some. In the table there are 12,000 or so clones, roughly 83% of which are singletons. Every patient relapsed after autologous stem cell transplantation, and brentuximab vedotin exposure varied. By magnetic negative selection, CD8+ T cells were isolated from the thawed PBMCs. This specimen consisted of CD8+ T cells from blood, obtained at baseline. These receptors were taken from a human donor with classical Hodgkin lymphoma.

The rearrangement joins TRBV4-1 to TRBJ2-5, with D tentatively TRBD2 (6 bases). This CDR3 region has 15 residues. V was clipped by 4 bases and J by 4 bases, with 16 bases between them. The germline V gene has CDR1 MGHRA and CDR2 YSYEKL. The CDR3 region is CASSPGTRSGETQYF. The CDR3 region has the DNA TGCGCCAGCAGCCCCGGGACTCGGAGCGGAGAGACCCAGTACTTC.

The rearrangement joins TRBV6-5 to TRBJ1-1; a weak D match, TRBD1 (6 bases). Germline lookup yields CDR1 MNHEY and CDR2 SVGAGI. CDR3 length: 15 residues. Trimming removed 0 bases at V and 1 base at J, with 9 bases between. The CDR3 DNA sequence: TGTGCCAGCAGTTACTCCTCGACAGGGAACACTGAAGCTTTCTTT. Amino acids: CASSYSSTGNTEAFF.

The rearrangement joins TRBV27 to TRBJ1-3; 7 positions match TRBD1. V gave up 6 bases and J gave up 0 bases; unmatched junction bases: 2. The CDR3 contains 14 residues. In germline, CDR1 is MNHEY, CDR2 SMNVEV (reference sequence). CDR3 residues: CASSGDSSGNTIYF. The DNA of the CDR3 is TGTGCCAGCAGCGGGGACAGCTCTGGAAACACCATATATTTT.

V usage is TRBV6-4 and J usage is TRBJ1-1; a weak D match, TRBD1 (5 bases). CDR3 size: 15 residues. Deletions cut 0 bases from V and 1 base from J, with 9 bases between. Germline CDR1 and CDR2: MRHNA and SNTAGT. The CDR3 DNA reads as TGTGCCAGCAGTGACTCCTGGGGCGCGAACACTGAAGCTTTCTTT. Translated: CASSDSWGANTEAFF.

The CDR3 reads CASSLEAGQETQYF. CDR3 nucleotides: TGTGCCAGCAGCTTAGAAGCGGGCCAAGAGACCCAGTACTTC. This chain joins TRBV7-6 and TRBJ2-5, with D perhaps matching TRBD2 (6 bases). CDR3 size: 14 residues. Per germline, CDR1 SGHVS and CDR2 FNYEAQ. V lost 1 base to trimming and J lost 1 base, with 7 bases between them.

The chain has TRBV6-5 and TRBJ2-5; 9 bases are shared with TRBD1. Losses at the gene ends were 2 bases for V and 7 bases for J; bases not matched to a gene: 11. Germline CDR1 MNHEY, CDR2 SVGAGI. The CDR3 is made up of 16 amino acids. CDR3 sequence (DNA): TGTGCCAGCAGTTACCAGGGGACAGGGTCGGCCCGGACCCAGTACTTC. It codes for CASSYQGTGSARTQYF.

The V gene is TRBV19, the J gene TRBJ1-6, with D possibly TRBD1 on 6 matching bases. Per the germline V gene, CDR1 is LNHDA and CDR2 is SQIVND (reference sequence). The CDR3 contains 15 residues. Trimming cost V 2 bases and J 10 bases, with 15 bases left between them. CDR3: CASSISTRGESPLHF. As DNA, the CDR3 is TGTGCCAGTAGTATATCGACCAGGGGCGAGTCACCCCTCCACTTT.

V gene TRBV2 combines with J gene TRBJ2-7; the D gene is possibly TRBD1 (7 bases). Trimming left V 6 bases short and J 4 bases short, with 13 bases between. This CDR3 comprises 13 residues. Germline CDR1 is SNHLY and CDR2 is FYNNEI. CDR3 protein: CASSAGQLYEQYF. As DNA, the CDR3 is TGTGCCAGCAGCGCGGGACAGTTATACGAGCAGTACTTC. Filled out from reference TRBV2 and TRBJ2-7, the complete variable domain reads EPEVTQTPSHQVTQMGQEVILRCVPISNHLYFYWYRQILGQKVEFLVSFYNNEISEKSEIFDDQFSVERPDGSNFTLKIRSTKLEDSAMYFCASSAGQLYEQYFGPGTRLTVT.

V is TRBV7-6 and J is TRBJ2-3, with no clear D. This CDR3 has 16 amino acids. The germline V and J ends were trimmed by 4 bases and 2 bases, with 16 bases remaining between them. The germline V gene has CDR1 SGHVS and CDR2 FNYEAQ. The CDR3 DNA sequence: TGTGCCAGCAGCTCTGCTCCCAACTCCCTCACAGATACGCAGTATTTT. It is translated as CASSSAPNSLTDTQYF.

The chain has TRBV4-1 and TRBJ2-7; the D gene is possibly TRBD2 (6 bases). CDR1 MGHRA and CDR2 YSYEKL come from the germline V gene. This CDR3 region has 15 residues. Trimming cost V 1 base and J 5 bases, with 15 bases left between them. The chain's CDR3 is CASSQVPLAKNEQYF. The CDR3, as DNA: TGCGCCAGCAGCCAAGTCCCCCTAGCGAAGAACGAGCAGTACTTC.

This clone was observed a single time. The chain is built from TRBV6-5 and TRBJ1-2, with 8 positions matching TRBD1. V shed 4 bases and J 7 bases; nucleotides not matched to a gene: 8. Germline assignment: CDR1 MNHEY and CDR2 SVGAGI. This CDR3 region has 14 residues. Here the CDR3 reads CASSSGTGLFGYTF. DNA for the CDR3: TGTGCCAGCAGTTCCGGGACAGGACTATTTGGCTACACCTTC.

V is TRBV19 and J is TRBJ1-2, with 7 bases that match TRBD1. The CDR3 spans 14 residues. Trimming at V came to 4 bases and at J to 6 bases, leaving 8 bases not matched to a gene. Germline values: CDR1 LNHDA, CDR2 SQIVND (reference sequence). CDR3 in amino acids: CASSTMTGLDGYTF. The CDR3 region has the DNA TGTGCCAGTAGTACAATGACAGGGTTGGATGGCTACACCTTC.

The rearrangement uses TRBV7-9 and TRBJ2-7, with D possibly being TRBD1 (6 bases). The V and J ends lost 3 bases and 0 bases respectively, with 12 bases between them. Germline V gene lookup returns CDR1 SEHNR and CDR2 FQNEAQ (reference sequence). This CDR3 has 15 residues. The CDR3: CASSLTMDSSYEQYF. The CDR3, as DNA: TGTGCCAGCAGCTTGACCATGGACAGCTCCTACGAGCAGTACTTC.

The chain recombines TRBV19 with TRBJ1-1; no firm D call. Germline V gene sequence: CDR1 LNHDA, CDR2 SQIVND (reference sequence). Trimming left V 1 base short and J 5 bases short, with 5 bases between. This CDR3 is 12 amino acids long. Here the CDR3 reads CASSIGVTEAFF. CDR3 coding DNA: TGTGCCAGTAGTATAGGGGTAACTGAAGCTTTCTTT.

The CDR3 nucleotides read TGCGCCAGCAGCCAAGGTTTGGGCGGGACAGTAGGGCGCCCTGAAGCTTTCTTT. Protein sequence: CASSQGLGGTVGRPEAFF. This chain links TRBV4-1 with TRBJ1-1; 7 nucleotides agree with TRBD1. Germline values: CDR1 MGHRA, CDR2 YSYEKL. The CDR3 extends over 18 amino acids. J lost 6 bases, V lost 1 base, and 17 bases had no gene match.

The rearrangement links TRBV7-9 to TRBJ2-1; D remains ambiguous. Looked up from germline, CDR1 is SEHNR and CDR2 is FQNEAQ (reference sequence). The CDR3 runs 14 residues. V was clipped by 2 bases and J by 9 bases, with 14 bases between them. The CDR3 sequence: CASSLFRLGGEQFF. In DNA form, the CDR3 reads TGTGCCAGCAGCTTATTTCGCCTAGGCGGTGAGCAGTTCTTC.

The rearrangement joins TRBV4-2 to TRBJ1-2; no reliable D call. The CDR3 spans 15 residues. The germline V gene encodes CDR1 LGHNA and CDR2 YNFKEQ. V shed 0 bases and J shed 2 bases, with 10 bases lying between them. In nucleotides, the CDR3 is TGTGCCAGCAGCCAAGATGAGGGATTCAACTATGGCTACACCTTC. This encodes CASSQDEGFNYGYTF.

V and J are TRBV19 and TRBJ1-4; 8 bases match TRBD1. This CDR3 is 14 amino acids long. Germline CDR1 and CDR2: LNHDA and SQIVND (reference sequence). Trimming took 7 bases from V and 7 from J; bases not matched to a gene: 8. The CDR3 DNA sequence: TGTGCCAGTACCAGCAGACAGGGGAGTGAAAAACTGTTTTTT. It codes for CASTSRQGSEKLFF.

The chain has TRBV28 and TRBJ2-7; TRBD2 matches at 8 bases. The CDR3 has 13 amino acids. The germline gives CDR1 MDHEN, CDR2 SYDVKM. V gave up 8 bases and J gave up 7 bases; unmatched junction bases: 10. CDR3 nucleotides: TGTGCCAGCCTGGGACTAGGGACTTTTGAGCAGTACTTC. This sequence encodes CASLGLGTFEQYF.

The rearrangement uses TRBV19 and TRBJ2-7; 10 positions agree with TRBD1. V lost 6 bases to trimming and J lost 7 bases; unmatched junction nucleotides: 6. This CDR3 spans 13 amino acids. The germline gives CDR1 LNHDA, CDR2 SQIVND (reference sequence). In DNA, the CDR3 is TGTGCCAGTAGCACTGGGACAGGGGCAGAGCAGTACTTC. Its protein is CASSTGTGAEQYF.

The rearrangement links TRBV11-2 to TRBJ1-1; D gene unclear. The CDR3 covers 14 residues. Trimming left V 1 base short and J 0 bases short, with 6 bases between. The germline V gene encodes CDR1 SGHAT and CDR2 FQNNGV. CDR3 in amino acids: CASSLGAVNTEAFF. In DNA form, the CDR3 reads TGTGCCAGCAGCTTAGGAGCGGTGAACACTGAAGCTTTCTTT. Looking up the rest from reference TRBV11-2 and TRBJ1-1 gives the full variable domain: EAGVAQSPRYKIIEKRQSVAFWCNPISGHATLYWYQQILGQGPKLLIQFQNNGVVDDSQLPKDRFSAERLKGVDSTLKIQPAKLEDSAVYLCASSLGAVNTEAFFGQGTRLTVV.

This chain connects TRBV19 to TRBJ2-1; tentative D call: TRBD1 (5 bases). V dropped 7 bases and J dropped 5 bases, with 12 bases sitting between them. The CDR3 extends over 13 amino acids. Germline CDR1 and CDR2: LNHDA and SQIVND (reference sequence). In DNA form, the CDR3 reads TGTGCCAGTACCCTGCAGGGTCACAATGAGCAGTTCTTC. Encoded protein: CASTLQGHNEQFF.

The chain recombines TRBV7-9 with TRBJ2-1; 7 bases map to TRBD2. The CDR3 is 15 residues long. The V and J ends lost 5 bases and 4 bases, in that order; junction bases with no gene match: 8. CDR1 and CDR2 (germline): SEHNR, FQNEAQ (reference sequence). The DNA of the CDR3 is TGTGCCAGCAGCCCTAGACGGGGGGATTACAATGAGCAGTTCTTC. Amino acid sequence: CASSPRRGDYNEQFF.